A single sample is the source of the 10 T cell receptor beta chains below, sequenced in a study of graft-versus-host responses after intestinal transplantation. The data were produced by immunoSEQ multiplex PCR, yet TCRdb's version contains in-frame clones alone and is incomplete. The sample records several thousand clones, about a quarter being singletons. The study plated roughly 200,000 CFSE-labeled responders with roughly 200,000 irradiated, violet-dye-labeled stimulators. This sample comprised alloreactive CD8+ T cells from a mixed lymphocyte reaction culture, obtained before transplantation. Subset: CFSE-low proliferating T cells sorted from roughly 6-day pre-transplant mixed lymphocyte reaction (GvH or HvG direction). The receptors were gathered from a human patient who was an organ donor for intestinal transplantation.

This chain uses TRBV6-5 with TRBJ2-7; no clear D. Trimming shortened V by 4 bases and J by 3 bases, and 7 bases separated the two germline ends. The V gene's germline CDR1 is MNHEY and CDR2 SVGAGI. The CDR3 is 12 amino acids. The CDR3 sequence is CASSLTGYEQYF. The CDR3 DNA sequence: TGTGCCAGCAGTTTGACTGGCTACGAGCAGTACTTC.

This clone was picked up a small number of times. CDR3 in amino acids: CASSLGTLPYEQYF. Here the CDR3 DNA reads TGTGCCAGCAGCTTAGGGACTTTACCTTACGAGCAGTACTTC. The chain links TRBV7-3 to TRBJ2-7; possibly TRBD2 for D (6 bases). Germline assignment: CDR1 SGHTA and CDR2 FQGTGA. This CDR3 has 14 residues. Trimming left V 2 bases short and J 4 bases short, with 12 bases between. Full variable domain (rest looked up from reference TRBV7-3 and TRBJ2-7): GAGVSQTPSNKVTEKGKYVELRCDPISGHTALYWYRQSLGQGPEFLIYFQGTGAADDSGLPNDRFFAVRPEGSVSTLKIQRTERGDSAVYLCASSLGTLPYEQYFGPGTRLTVT.

The rearrangement uses TRBV11-2 and TRBJ2-2; D assignment may be TRBD1 or TRBD2 (5 bases each). This CDR3 is 13 amino acids long. Germline loops: CDR1 SGHAT, CDR2 FQNNGV. V lost 3 bases to trimming and J lost 4 bases, with 6 bases between them. CDR3 bases: TGTGCCAGCAGCTTCGGGACCACCGGGGAGCTGTTTTTT. Its translation: CASSFGTTGELFF. The full variable domain, completed using reference TRBV11-2 and TRBJ2-2, is EAGVAQSPRYKIIEKRQSVAFWCNPISGHATLYWYQQILGQGPKLLIQFQNNGVVDDSQLPKDRFSAERLKGVDSTLKIQPAKLEDSAVYLCASSFGTTGELFFGEGSRLTVL.

This clone was recorded only once. CDR3 region: CASSFWTPGDTEAFF. Here the CDR3 DNA reads TGCGCCAGCAGCTTCTGGACTCCCGGGGACACTGAAGCTTTCTTT. The genes are TRBV5-1 and TRBJ1-1; D is undetermined. Germline V lookup: CDR1 SGHRS, CDR2 YFSETQ. The CDR3 spans 15 residues. Trimming left V 2 bases short and J 3 bases short, with 14 bases between. Based on the CDR3 plus reference TRBV5-1 and TRBJ1-1, the full variable domain is KAGVTQTPRYLIKTRGQQVTLSCSPISGHRSVSWYQQTPGQGLQFLFEYFSETQRNKGNFPGRFSGRQFSNSRSEMNVSTLELGDSALYLCASSFWTPGDTEAFFGQGTRLTVV.

This clone was seen a few times. The rearrangement uses TRBV10-3 and TRBJ2-2; maybe TRBD2 (6 bases). CDR1 ENHRY and CDR2 SYGVKD come from the germline V gene. The CDR3 extends over 15 amino acids. Between the trimmed V and J ends, which lost 3 bases and 5 bases, there was a span of 13 bases. In DNA form, the CDR3 reads TGTGCCATCAGTGACGAGGGAGGTGGTACCGGGGAGCTGTTTTTT. Translating it yields CAISDEGGGTGELFF.

The V and J genes are TRBV13 and TRBJ1-6, with a possible D match to TRBD1 (6 bases). This CDR3 has 16 amino acids. Germline V gene sequence: CDR1 PRHDT, CDR2 FYEKMQ (reference sequence). V gave up 5 bases and J gave up 9 bases, with 20 bases separating them. The chain's CDR3 is CASSHHLQGSGSPLHF. The CDR3 bases are TGTGCCAGCAGCCATCACTTACAGGGCTCGGGTTCACCCCTCCACTTT.

The chain employs TRBV4-1 and TRBJ1-2; D gene unclear. Germline V gene sequence: CDR1 MGHRA, CDR2 YSYEKL. Between the trimmed V and J ends, which lost 7 bases and 0 bases, there was a span of 12 bases. The CDR3 sequence is 14 residues long. The CDR3 DNA follows: TGCGCCAGCAAAGGATACATTACTAACTATGGCTACACCTTC. It encodes CASKGYITNYGYTF.

This clone ranks as medium-sized. This chain joins TRBV19 and TRBJ2-7; TRBD2 aligns across 10 bases. This CDR3 is 13 amino acids long. After removal of 7 bases from V and 6 bases from J, the junction contained 6 bases not matched to a gene. CDR1 and CDR2 (germline): LNHDA, SQIVND (reference sequence). The CDR3: CASTSGGAAEQYF. The CDR3 DNA sequence: TGTGCCAGTACGAGCGGGGGGGCCGCCGAGCAGTACTTC.

This chain connects TRBV19 to TRBJ1-2; D not certain. CDR1 and CDR2 (germline): LNHDA, SQIVND (reference sequence). The CDR3 length is 14 residues. V was pared by 1 base and J by 3 bases, with 9 bases between. The chain's CDR3 is CASSIGPYYYGYTF. In nucleotides, the CDR3 is TGTGCCAGTAGTATAGGACCATATTACTATGGCTACACCTTC.

This chain links TRBV25-1 with TRBJ2-7; D is uncertain. The V gene's germline CDR1 is MGHDK and CDR2 SYGVNS. The CDR3 is made up of 13 amino acids. Deletions cut 4 bases from V and 5 bases from J, with 12 bases between. The CDR3 sequence is CASSVSRNHEQYF. The CDR3 DNA reads as TGTGCCAGCAGTGTATCGAGGAACCACGAGCAGTACTTC.